This TCR beta chain was sequenced during a study of blood T cell repertoires in COVID-19. The wider study: COVID-19 samples from acute and convalescent phases originated in the United States, Italy and Spain.

Authors' analysis steps: Amplification of reference gene primers provided the estimated nucleated cell counts. Measured with immunoSEQ multiplex PCR; TCRdb has only the in-frame clones, and not every one. Clone size and the V and J calls come from that table; the DNA yielded D and trimming. Found here are over 200,000 clones, approximately 89% of them singletons; the top ten hold roughly 2.4%. CDR1 is SNHLY and CDR2 is FYNNEI in the germline V gene. The CDR3 totals 13 residues. V was pared by 6 bases and J by 7 bases, with 5 bases of the junction left unmatched. Living in about 25 US areas, the participants were between roughly 18 and 89 years of age. Participant reports of clinical history set cohort assignment.

The sample was PBMCs or T cells enriched from blood (not recorded which). The chain carries TRBV2 and TRBJ2-2, with TRBD2 matching over 7 bases. This sequence originates from a woman aged 40 to 55 with acute COVID-19. CDR3 protein: CASSRSGGGELFF. The CDR3 coding sequence is TGTGCCAGCAGCAGATCGGGGGGCGGGGAGCTGTTTTTT.